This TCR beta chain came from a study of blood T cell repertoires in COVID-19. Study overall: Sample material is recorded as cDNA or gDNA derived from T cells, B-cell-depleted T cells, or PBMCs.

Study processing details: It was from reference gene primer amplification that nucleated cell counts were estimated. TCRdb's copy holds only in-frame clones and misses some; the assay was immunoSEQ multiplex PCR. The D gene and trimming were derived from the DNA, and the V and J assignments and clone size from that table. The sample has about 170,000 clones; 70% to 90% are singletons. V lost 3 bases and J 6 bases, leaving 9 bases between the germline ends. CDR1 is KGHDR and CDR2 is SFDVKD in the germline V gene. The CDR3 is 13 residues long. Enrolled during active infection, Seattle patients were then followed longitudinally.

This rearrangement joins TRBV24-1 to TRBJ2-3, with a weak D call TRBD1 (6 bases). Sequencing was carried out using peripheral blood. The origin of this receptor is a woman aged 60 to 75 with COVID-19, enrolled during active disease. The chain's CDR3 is CATSDARGDTQYF. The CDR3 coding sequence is TGTGCCACCAGTGATGCTAGGGGGGATACGCAGTATTTT.